This TCR beta chain came from a study of blood T cell repertoires in COVID-19. The CDR3 extends over 13 amino acids. Trimming took 10 bases from V and 3 from J, leaving 13 bases between them. Germline V gene data show CDR1 as MNHEY and CDR2 as SVGAGI. Repertoires were generated with immunoSEQ multiplex PCR, while TCRdb's copy carries only in-frame clones and drops some. Of a few hundred thousand clones listed, around 90% were seen once; the top ten hold about 6.8%. Sequenced input: peripheral blood. The V and J genes are TRBV6-5 and TRBJ2-1; no clear D. The sequence derives from a woman in her twenties or thirties with COVID-19, enrolled during active disease. CDR3 bases: TGTGCCACCGAGGAAGGTGGCTACAATGAGCAGTTCTTC. Encoded protein: CATEEGGYNEQFF.